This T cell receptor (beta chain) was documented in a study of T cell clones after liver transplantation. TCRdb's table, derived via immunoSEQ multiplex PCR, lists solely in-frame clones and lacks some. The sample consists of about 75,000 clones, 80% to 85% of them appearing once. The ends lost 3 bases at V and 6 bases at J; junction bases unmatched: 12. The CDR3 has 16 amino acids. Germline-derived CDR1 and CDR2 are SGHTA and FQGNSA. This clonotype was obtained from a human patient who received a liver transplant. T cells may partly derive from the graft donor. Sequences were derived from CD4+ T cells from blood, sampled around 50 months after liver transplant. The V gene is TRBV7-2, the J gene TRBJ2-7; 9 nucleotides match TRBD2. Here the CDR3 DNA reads TGTGCCAGCAGCTTCTTAAGTGGCGGGAGGGGGGGCGAGCAGTACTTC. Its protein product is CASSFLSGGRGGEQYF.